Shown below are 5 T cell receptor beta chains from a single sample sequenced in a study of cytomegalovirus exposure and HLA in healthy donors. TCRdb keeps only in-frame clones here, not all; method: immunoSEQ multiplex PCR. The sample includes about 250,000 clones, more than 75% of them seen just once. The specimen was PBMCs. The receptors originated from a man in his late teens or twenties in good health and CMV-seropositive.

The chain combines TRBV11-1 with TRBJ2-1; TRBD2 aligns across 13 bases. Germline trimming cut 6 bases from V and 9 bases from J; bases unmatched to any gene: 8. The CDR3 has 15 residues. The germline gives CDR1 SGHAT, CDR2 FQDESV (reference sequence). CDR3 DNA: TGTGCCAGCAGACCAGGACTAGCGGGAGCTCGTGAGCAGTTCTTC. It codes for CASRPGLAGAREQFF.

This clone was recorded once. This sample also contains other DNA sequences that code for the same CDR3. The chain couples TRBV28 to TRBJ1-5; no reliable D call. The CDR3 extends over 13 amino acids. Germline V gene sequence: CDR1 MDHEN, CDR2 SYDVKM. V lost 5 bases, J lost 1 base, and 6 bases lay in between. In nucleotides, the CDR3 is TGTGCCAGCAGTCCCGACAGCAATCAGCCCCAGCATTTT. Translation gives CASSPDSNQPQHF. The full variable domain, completed using reference TRBV28 and TRBJ1-5, is DVKVTQSSRYLVKRTGEKVFLECVQDMDHENMFWYRQDPGLGLRLIYFSYDVKMKEKGDIPEGYSVSREKKERFSLILESASTNQTSMYLCASSPDSNQPQHFGDGTRLSIL.

The J gene is TRBJ2-5, the V gene TRBV11-2; tentative D call: TRBD1 (8 bases). The germline CDR1 and CDR2 sequences are SGHAT and FQNNGV. V dropped 4 bases and J dropped 4 bases, with 13 bases sitting between them. The CDR3 consists of 14 residues. The CDR3 region has the DNA TGTGCCAGCAGCTCGACAGGGGAGGGAGAGACCCAGTACTTC. It specifies CASSSTGEGETQYF.

This rearrangement joins TRBV11-3 to TRBJ2-3; D perhaps matches TRBD1 (5 bases). The ends were cut back, 2 bases at V and 2 bases at J, with 8 bases in the middle. The CDR3 loop spans 14 amino acids. CDR1 is SGHNT and CDR2 is YENEEA in the germline V gene. The DNA for the CDR3 is TGTGCCAGCAGCTTACAGGGATTCACAGATACGCAGTATTTT. This encodes CASSLQGFTDTQYF.

V gene TRBV10-3 combines with J gene TRBJ1-1; D might be TRBD1 (5 bases). The CDR3 spans 13 residues. CDR1 is ENHRY and CDR2 is SYGVKD in the germline V gene. V lost 0 bases and J 10 bases, leaving 12 bases between the germline ends. CDR3 region: CAISESARGTAFF. The CDR3 DNA reads TGTGCCATCAGTGAGTCGGCACGGGGGACAGCTTTCTTT.